This record looks at one TCR beta chain sequence and its context. In the authors' methods: Reference gene primer amplification in the assay estimated nucleated cell counts. Sequencing was performed with immunoSEQ multiplex PCR; in TCRdb, only in-frame clones are kept and a portion is missing. D and trimming come from the DNA, and the V and J calls and clone size come from that table. The data contain about 290,000 clones, approximately 86% of them singletons. After removal of 2 bases from V and 4 bases from J, the junction contained 5 bases not matched to a gene. The CDR3 runs to 16 residues. Germline loops: CDR1 MGHRA, CDR2 YSYEKL. This sample is drawn from a study of blood T cell repertoires in COVID-19. At the level of the study: COVID-19 samples from acute and convalescent phases originated in the United States, Italy and Spain. Sources were T cells, B-cell-depleted T cells, or PBMCs; the material itself was cDNA or gDNA.

This receptor was taken from a woman in her forties or fifties with active or convalescent COVID-19. V gene TRBV4-1 combines with J gene TRBJ1-4; 9 bases align to TRBD1. The sequencing sample was made of peripheral blood. CDR3 DNA sequence: TGCGCCAGCAGCCAACCTAGGGGACAGGGTAATGAAAAACTGTTTTTT. It yields the protein CASSQPRGQGNEKLFF.